The rows below give T cell receptor beta chains drawn from one sample of a study of CD8 T cells in ankylosing spondylitis. TCRdb re-analysed the 5' RACE reads in MiXCR, keeping a single row per CDR3 protein. Of 300,000 to 350,000 distinct CDR3 sequences listed, roughly 14% are singletons. The sample was blood, either unsorted or a sorted T cell fraction (not recorded which). The source of these receptors is a male donor with ankylosing spondylitis or in good health (not recorded which). The CDR3 runs from the conserved cysteine through the conserved F or W. The D gene is left open where the match is weak. Size is stated for part of the rows, as once, few or many counts, or as a class when the clone is expanded.

len	v_gene	abundance	d_gene	j_gene	CDR3aa	CDR3nt
18	TRBV5-1	NA	TRBD2	TRBJ2-3	CASSLTSGGTTSTDTQYF	TGCGCCAGCAGCTTGACCAGCGGGGGGACAACTAGCACAGATACGCAGTATTTT
14	TRBV11-2	NA	TRBD2	TRBJ2-1	CASSLGLAGHEQFF	TGTGCCAGCAGCCTAGGACTAGCTGGGCATGAGCAGTTCTTC
13	TRBV12-3/TRBV12-4	NA	NA	TRBJ1-6	CASSLIRNSPLHF	TGTGCCAGCAGTTTAATTCGGAATTCACCCCTCCACTTT
14	TRBV12-3/TRBV12-4	few	NA	TRBJ1-2	CASSLRGADYGYTF	TGTGCCAGCAGTTTACGGGGGGCTGACTATGGCTACACCTTC
16	TRBV5-6	NA	NA	TRBJ2-5	CASTPGTGSRQETQYF	TGTGCCAGCACTCCCGGAACAGGGTCACGCCAAGAGACCCAGTACTTC
13	TRBV2	few	NA	TRBJ2-1	CASTGGVYNEQFF	TGTGCCAGCACGGGCGGGGTCTACAATGAGCAGTTCTTC
13	TRBV19	NA	NA	TRBJ2-2	CASHRDNTGELFF	TGTGCCAGCCATAGGGATAACACCGGGGAGCTGTTTTTT
12	TRBV2	few	TRBD2	TRBJ2-1	CATLAGVNEQFF	TGTGCCACGCTAGCGGGAGTAAATGAGCAGTTCTTC
14	TRBV7-9	few	NA	TRBJ1-2	CASSLGADVYGYTF	TGTGCCAGCAGCTTAGGGGCAGACGTCTATGGCTACACCTTC
15	TRBV5-1	NA	NA	TRBJ2-7	CASSSGQGGPYEQYF	TGCGCCAGCAGCTCCGGACAGGGAGGGCCCTACGAGCAGTACTTC
13	TRBV7-9	few	NA	TRBJ1-1	CASSPEIGTEAFF	TGTGCCAGCAGCCCGGAAATTGGCACTGAAGCTTTCTTT
15	TRBV20-1	few	NA	TRBJ2-5	CSVPGAGWGQETQYF	TGCAGTGTCCCGGGGGCCGGGTGGGGCCAAGAGACCCAGTACTTC
12	TRBV20-1	NA	NA	TRBJ2-1	CSASLLGHEQFF	TGCAGTGCATCCCTCCTAGGCCATGAGCAGTTCTTC
11	TRBV20-1	many	TRBD1	TRBJ2-1	CSSKGQGRQFF	TGCAGTTCGAAAGGACAGGGAAGGCAGTTCTTC
16	TRBV5-1	NA	NA	TRBJ2-4	CASSLVGGDTQNIQYF	TGCGCCAGCAGCTTGGTGGGGGGGGACACCCAAAACATTCAGTACTTC
15	TRBV4-2	NA	TRBD1	TRBJ1-2	CASSQDPAGGYGYTF	TGTGCCAGCAGCCAAGATCCGGCAGGGGGCTATGGCTACACCTTC
13	TRBV30	NA	NA	TRBJ1-1	CAWRGSMNTEAFF	TGTGCCTGGAGGGGCAGCATGAACACTGAAGCTTTCTTT
14	TRBV2	few	NA	TRBJ2-3	CASSEDGFRDTQYF	TGTGCCAGCAGTGAGGACGGATTCCGGGATACGCAGTATTTT
15	TRBV4-1	few	NA	TRBJ2-2	CASSGGDRRTGELFF	TGCGCCAGCAGCGGGGGAGACAGGCGCACCGGGGAGCTGTTTTTT
16	TRBV6-5	few	TRBD1	TRBJ1-1	CASSYSSAGGRSEAFF	TGTGCCAGCAGTTACTCGAGTGCAGGGGGGAGGTCTGAAGCTTTCTTT
15	TRBV10-3	few	NA	TRBJ1-2	CAISDYPGRTDGYTF	TGTGCCATCAGTGACTATCCGGGACGGACAGATGGCTACACCTTC
13	TRBV7-2	many	NA	TRBJ1-2	CASSDQGYYGYTF	TGTGCCAGCAGCGATCAGGGATACTATGGCTACACCTTC
14	TRBV5-1	NA	NA	TRBJ2-5	CASRPISSDETQYF	TGCGCCAGCAGGCCGATCTCTAGCGATGAGACCCAGTACTTC
13	TRBV7-8	many	NA	TRBJ2-7	CASSFVSGNEQYF	TGTGCCAGCAGCTTCGTCTCCGGGAACGAGCAGTACTTC
14	TRBV7-9	many	TRBD1	TRBJ1-1	CASTFGDRGPEAFF	TGTGCCAGCACCTTCGGGGACAGGGGTCCTGAAGCTTTCTTT
15	TRBV12-3/TRBV12-4	many	NA	TRBJ1-4	CASSFSGMLNEKLFF	TGTGCCAGCAGTTTCTCCGGGATGCTTAATGAAAAACTGTTTTTT
12	TRBV29-1	NA	TRBD1	TRBJ2-3	CTTGQGVDTQYF	TGCACCACGGGACAGGGAGTAGATACGCAGTATTTT
15	TRBV5-1	few	TRBD2	TRBJ2-3	CASSFAGGPGDTQYF	TGCGCCAGCAGCTTTGCGGGAGGGCCTGGAGATACGCAGTATTTT
14	TRBV9	many	NA	TRBJ2-5	CASSVGGVGETQYF	TGTGCCAGCAGCGTAGGTGGGGTGGGAGAGACCCAGTACTTC
12	TRBV12-3/TRBV12-4	few	NA	TRBJ2-3	CASSLAPDTQYF	TGTGCCAGCAGTTTAGCGCCAGATACGCAGTATTTT
16	TRBV6-5	NA	TRBD2	TRBJ2-2	CASSLPGLAGAGELFF	TGTGCCAGCAGTTTACCGGGACTAGCGGGAGCCGGGGAGCTGTTTTTT
13	TRBV20-1	NA	NA	TRBJ2-6	CSARDPGANVLTF	TGCAGTGCAAGGGACCCTGGGGCCAACGTCCTGACTTTC
14	TRBV5-5	NA	NA	TRBJ2-5	CASSFHRVPETQYF	TGTGCCAGCAGCTTCCACAGGGTCCCAGAGACCCAGTACTTC
13	TRBV20-1	NA	NA	TRBJ2-5	CSAPKGLQETQYF	TGCAGTGCCCCCAAAGGGCTGCAGGAGACCCAGTACTTC
15	TRBV5-1	few	NA	TRBJ2-1	CASSQSGGRYAEQFF	TGCGCCAGCAGCCAGAGCGGAGGGCGGTACGCTGAGCAGTTCTTC
13	TRBV14	few	NA	TRBJ2-7	CASSQGGHNEQYF	TGTGCCAGCAGCCAAGGGGGGCACAACGAGCAGTACTTC
14	TRBV24-1	NA	NA	TRBJ2-3	CATSAGGLPDTQYF	TGTGCCACCAGTGCGGGCGGTCTTCCCGATACGCAGTATTTT
14	TRBV3-1	NA	NA	TRBJ2-1	CASSQDPRYNEQFF	TGTGCCAGCAGCCAAGATCCCAGGTACAATGAGCAGTTCTTC